This TCR beta chain is drawn from a study of cytomegalovirus exposure and HLA in healthy donors. Study conclusions and caveats: Some V segments could not be told apart, so they were left out, TRBV6-2 and TRBV6-3 among them.

With regard to this clone: What it binds is unknown.

V lost 4 bases, J lost 7 bases, and 5 bases stayed unmatched. Germline CDR1 reads SGHRS; CDR2 reads YFSETQ. CDR3 length: 13 residues. 13 Jbeta primers and 60 Vbeta primers were used for the PCR. Produced via immunoSEQ multiplex PCR; TCRdb's table is partial and in-frame only. The data contain about 160,000 clones, roughly 80% of them singletons. The TCR originated in a male donor in good health and CMV-seropositive. Sequenced input: PBMCs. The chain is built from TRBV5-1 and TRBJ2-1; 7 bases fit TRBD2. The CDR3, as DNA: TGCGCCAGCAGCACCGGGAGGTTAAATGAGCAGTTCTTC. Translated: CASSTGRLNEQFF.